Each of the 26 T cell receptor beta chains below was sequenced from the same sample in a study of blood T cell repertoires in COVID-19. Data came from immunoSEQ multiplex PCR; TCRdb stores just in-frame clones and leaves some out. The profile shows 50,000 to 60,000 clones, approximately 86% of them singletons. What was sequenced was peripheral blood. The receptors here all came from a human donor with active COVID-19. The donor label of this sample is uncertain.

The chain uses TRBV10-3 and TRBJ1-2, with 7 bases lining up with TRBD1. This CDR3 has 11 amino acids. V dropped 7 bases and J dropped 8; count of bases not matched to a gene: 4. Germline V gene sequence: CDR1 ENHRY, CDR2 SYGVKD. CDR3 region: CAITGGRGYTF. CDR3 DNA: TGTGCCATCACAGGGGGACGAGGCTACACCTTC.

This clone was observed a single time. The rearrangement uses TRBV6-4 and TRBJ2-2, with 9 nucleotides matching TRBD2. This CDR3 region has 16 residues. Germline CDR1 reads MRHNA; CDR2 reads SNTAGT. V gave up 5 bases and J gave up 2 bases; unmatched junction bases: 6. CDR3 DNA: TGTGCCAGCAGTCGCCTTAGCGGGGGTAACACCGGGGAGCTGTTTTTT. This gives the protein CASSRLSGGNTGELFF.

The chain joins TRBV5-4 to TRBJ2-7; D is possibly TRBD2 (5 bases). The V and J ends lost 4 bases and 2 bases respectively, with 10 bases between them. Germline values: CDR1 SGHNT, CDR2 YYREEE (reference sequence). The CDR3 covers 13 residues. The chain's CDR3 is CASSAGLAYEQYF. The DNA of the CDR3 is TGTGCCAGCAGCGCCGGACTTGCCTACGAGCAGTACTTC.

This chain uses TRBV25-1 with TRBJ1-1, with TRBD1 as a possible D gene (6 bases). V shed 8 bases and J shed 1 base, with 20 bases lying between them. The V gene's germline CDR1 is MGHDK and CDR2 SYGVNS. The CDR3 spans 16 residues. CDR3 sequence reads: CASRILPGHQNTEAFF. The CDR3 DNA reads as TGTGCCAGCCGAATCCTGCCGGGACACCAGAACACTGAAGCTTTCTTT.

The chain is built from TRBV7-8 and TRBJ2-1; D perhaps matches TRBD1 (6 bases). The germline V gene has CDR1 SGHVS and CDR2 FQNEAQ. This CDR3 comprises 15 residues. V lost 5 bases and J lost 4, with 15 bases in between. The CDR3 nucleotides read TGTGCCAGCAGCCCCACGGACAGCGTGTACAATGAGCAGTTCTTC. Residues: CASSPTDSVYNEQFF.

This clone came up once. J is TRBJ1-1 and V is TRBV19; 7 bases match TRBD1. This CDR3 spans 14 amino acids. Germline V lookup: CDR1 LNHDA, CDR2 SQIVND (reference sequence). With V trimmed by 7 bases and J by 6 bases, 11 bases remained unmatched. Here the CDR3 reads CASISTQGSAEAFF. The CDR3 DNA follows: TGTGCCAGTATTTCGACACAGGGGTCGGCTGAAGCTTTCTTT.

The chain links TRBV27 to TRBJ2-2; the D gene is possibly TRBD2 (5 bases). With 6 bases removed from V and 1 base from J, the gap between germline ends came to 12 bases. The V gene's germline CDR1 is MNHEY and CDR2 SMNVEV (reference sequence). The CDR3 has 15 amino acids. DNA of the CDR3: TGTGCCAGCAGACGGGGTTCCCAGAACACCGGGGAGCTGTTTTTT. Translation: CASRRGSQNTGELFF.

The chain joins TRBV2 to TRBJ2-5; 9 bases align to TRBD1. With 8 bases clipped from V and 5 bases from J, the junction kept 6 bases outside the gene matches. The CDR3 is 13 residues long. Germline values: CDR1 SNHLY, CDR2 FYNNEI. The CDR3 protein is CASGGTGSETQYF. The CDR3 nucleotides read TGTGCCAGCGGGGGGACAGGGAGTGAGACCCAGTACTTC.

This clone was observed a handful of times. The gene calls are TRBV9 and TRBJ1-6; D possibly corresponds to TRBD1 (5 bases). The germline CDR1 and CDR2 sequences are SGDLS and YYNGEE. This CDR3 spans 13 amino acids. The V end lost 4 bases, the J end lost 6 bases, and 8 bases lay between the germline ends. The CDR3 spells CASSRDSNSPLHF. The CDR3 DNA reads TGTGCCAGCAGCCGGGACTCTAATTCACCCCTCCACTTT.

The chain uses TRBV6-4 and TRBJ2-3; D is possibly TRBD2 (5 bases). Per the germline V gene, CDR1 is MRHNA and CDR2 is SNTAGT. CDR3 length: 14 residues. V lost 4 bases to trimming and J lost 5 bases, with 13 bases between them. For the CDR3, the DNA is TGTGCCAGCAGTGTATCCGGGGTTGGAGATACGCAGTATTTT. Its translation is CASSVSGVGDTQYF.

The table lists this clone with a count of one. V and J are TRBV7-2 and TRBJ2-7; 8 nucleotides agree with TRBD2. J was trimmed by 3 bases and V by 4 bases; bases with no gene match: 8. Germline V CDR1 and CDR2: SGHTA, FQGNSA. The CDR3 consists of 15 residues. The CDR3 spells CASSSSLGTSYEQYF. The CDR3 region has the DNA TGTGCCAGCAGCTCAAGCTTAGGGACTAGCTACGAGCAGTACTTC.

V gene TRBV7-6 combines with J gene TRBJ1-3; TRBD1 agrees at 10 bases. The CDR3 has 16 amino acids. Trimming took 5 bases from V and 4 from J; bases not matched to a gene: 8. Germline values: CDR1 SGHVS, CDR2 FNYEAQ. DNA for the CDR3: TGTGCCAGCAGCCCAACAGGGACAGGGGCCGGAAACACCATATATTTT. Residues: CASSPTGTGAGNTIYF.

This clone came up once. CDR3 sequence (DNA): TGTGCCAGCAGCTCGACTAGCGGGAGGGCCGGGGGTGAGACCCAGTACTTC. Amino acids: CASSSTSGRAGGETQYF. The chain carries TRBV5-4 and TRBJ2-5; 14 positions match TRBD2. CDR3 length: 17 amino acids. CDR1 and CDR2 (germline): SGHNT, YYREEE (reference sequence). V lost 3 bases to trimming and J lost 5 bases; unmatched junction nucleotides: 9.

This chain joins TRBV2 and TRBJ2-7; 9 bases fit TRBD1. Per germline, CDR1 SNHLY and CDR2 FYNNEI. This CDR3 is 15 amino acids long. The V gene end was trimmed by 5 bases and the J gene end by 0 bases; junction bases not matched to a gene: 5. The CDR3 DNA sequence: TGTGCCAGCAGTAAAGGGACAGGGCCCTCCTACGAGCAGTACTTC. Translated: CASSKGTGPSYEQYF.

This chain joins TRBV6-5 and TRBJ1-1; maybe TRBD1 (5 bases). This CDR3 spans 14 amino acids. Trimming pared 2 bases from V and 5 bases from J, leaving 12 bases between. Germline CDR1 reads MNHEY; CDR2 reads SVGAGI. CDR3 DNA sequence: TGTGCCAGCAGTTACGGTCAGGGAAGGACTGAAGCTTTCTTT. Protein sequence: CASSYGQGRTEAFF.

This sequence joins TRBV5-1 and TRBJ2-3; D perhaps matches TRBD2 (5 bases). The CDR3 is made up of 15 amino acids. Germline lookup yields CDR1 SGHRS and CDR2 YFSETQ. Deletions cut 1 base from V and 1 base from J, with 10 bases between. The CDR3 loop reads CASSLNPRGTDTQYF. In DNA, the CDR3 is TGCGCCAGCAGCTTGAATCCGCGGGGCACAGATACGCAGTATTTT.

This chain uses TRBV4-1 with TRBJ2-1, with D perhaps matching TRBD2 (5 bases). With 0 bases removed from V and 10 bases from J, the gap between germline ends came to 19 bases. CDR1 and CDR2 (germline): MGHRA, YSYEKL. The CDR3 totals 16 residues. Here the CDR3 reads CASSQDIFAEAPEQFF. Written as DNA, the CDR3 is TGCGCCAGCAGCCAAGATATCTTTGCGGAGGCTCCCGAGCAGTTCTTC.

The chain joins TRBV28 to TRBJ1-4; possibly TRBD1 for D (5 bases). Germline lookup yields CDR1 MDHEN and CDR2 SYDVKM. CDR3 length: 14 amino acids. With 3 bases removed from V and 8 bases from J, the gap between germline ends came to 13 bases. The CDR3 DNA sequence: TGTGCCAGCAGTTTTAGGTCAGGGCTCGAAAAACTGTTTTTT. Residues: CASSFRSGLEKLFF.

The chain combines TRBV6-5 with TRBJ1-5; D is unresolved. Germline values: CDR1 MNHEY, CDR2 SVGAGI. The CDR3 length is 15 residues. Trimming stripped 8 bases from V and 3 bases from J, with 17 bases between. CDR3 nucleotides: TGTGCCAGCTCCAGTGCGGGCACCTACAATCAGCCCCAGCATTTT. It specifies CASSSAGTYNQPQHF.

The rearrangement links TRBV5-1 to TRBJ1-3; D possibly corresponds to TRBD1 (5 bases). Germline V lookup: CDR1 SGHRS, CDR2 YFSETQ. CDR3 length equals 13 residues. V shed 4 bases and J shed 0 bases, with 5 bases lying between them. In DNA form, the CDR3 reads TGCGCCAGCAGCCAGGGCTCTGGAAACACCATATATTTT. Its translation: CASSQGSGNTIYF.

This rearrangement joins TRBV30 to TRBJ1-5, with D unclear. V was shortened by 1 base and J by 0 bases, with 7 bases between the two germline ends. The CDR3 extends over 14 amino acids. Germline V gene sequence: CDR1 GTSNPN, CDR2 SVGIG (reference sequence). The CDR3 sequence is CAWSAGYSNQPQHF. The CDR3 DNA reads TGTGCCTGGAGTGCAGGCTATAGCAATCAGCCCCAGCATTTT.

The chain has TRBV7-2 and TRBJ1-5, with 10 positions matching TRBD1. The CDR3 contains 16 residues. Germline V gene sequence: CDR1 SGHTA, CDR2 FQGNSA. V lost 4 bases, J lost 7 bases, and 10 bases stayed unmatched. The CDR3 region is CASSSTGGVLGQPQHF. The CDR3 coding sequence is TGTGCCAGCAGCTCGACAGGGGGCGTCTTAGGACAGCCCCAGCATTTT.

This clone showed up just once. The rearrangement joins TRBV3-1 (or the pseudogene TRBV3-2) to TRBJ2-7; D remains unclear. This CDR3 has 12 amino acids. V lost 4 bases to trimming and J lost 6 bases, with 10 bases between them. Per germline, CDR1 LGHDT and CDR2 YNNKEL (reference sequence). DNA of the CDR3: TGTGCCAGCAGCCCCGCAGCAGGCGAGCAGTACTTC. Residues: CASSPAAGEQYF.

The gene calls are TRBV6-4 and TRBJ2-2; 8 bases agree with TRBD2. The V segment lost 3 bases and the J segment 7 bases; nucleotides outside the gene matches: 10. The CDR3 totals 16 residues. Germline V gene data show CDR1 as MRHNA and CDR2 as SNTAGT. DNA of the CDR3: TGTGCCAGCAGTGATCGGGTAGCGGGATCGGTCGGGGAGCTGTTTTTT. Amino acid sequence: CASSDRVAGSVGELFF.

This clone appeared a single time. The genes are TRBV4-2 and TRBJ2-5; D may be TRBD2 (7 bases). The CDR3 sequence is 17 residues long. V lost 0 bases and J lost 5, with 19 bases in between. Germline CDR1 reads LGHNA; CDR2 reads YNFKEQ. The DNA of the CDR3 is TGTGCCAGCAGCCAAGATGGATCGGGGGGCCGGGGTGAGACCCAGTACTTC. Translating it yields CASSQDGSGGRGETQYF.

This chain links TRBV4-1 with TRBJ2-7, with TRBD1 as a possible D gene (5 bases). V gave up 1 base and J gave up 2 bases, with 6 bases separating them. Per the germline V gene, CDR1 is MGHRA and CDR2 is YSYEKL. This CDR3 spans 13 amino acids. The CDR3, as DNA: TGCGCCAGCAGCCAAGTGGGGCCCTACGAGCAGTACTTC. Its protein product is CASSQVGPYEQYF.